This TCR beta chain was captured by sequencing in a study of cytomegalovirus exposure and HLA in healthy donors. Primers: 60 Vbeta forward and 13 Jbeta reverse. Method: immunoSEQ multiplex PCR; TCRdb's copy keeps in-frame clones and lacks some. The profile shows some 140,000 clones, roughly 77% of them singletons. Trimming stripped 3 bases from V and 1 base from J, with 9 bases between. The CDR3 has 14 amino acids. Germline V lookup: CDR1 SNHLY, CDR2 FYNNEI. Note on this clone: The antigen remains unidentified.

General observations from the study: Later on, an analysis tied 18,000 or so TCR beta sequences to HLA alleles at 0.05 false discovery rate. DRB1 had the most TCR associations and HLA-C the fewest, a later analysis found, with rates varying by HLA locus. Reports described diagnosis of cytomegalovirus status by the classifier as highly specific and sensitive.

The specimen was PBMCs. This sequence originates from a man aged 25 to 40 in good health and CMV-seropositive. The chain recombines TRBV2 with TRBJ1-1; possible D gene TRBD1, 5 bases. Written as DNA, the CDR3 is TGTGCCAGCAGTGAGAGGACAACGAACACTGAAGCTTTCTTT. Its protein is CASSERTTNTEAFF.